A selection of T cell receptor beta chains follows, all from one sample in a study of blood T cell repertoires in COVID-19. Profiling relied on immunoSEQ multiplex PCR, and the TCRdb table lists in-frame clones only, not all of them. The sample yields some 64,000 clones, 84% seen once. Specimen: peripheral blood. The receptors stem from a man aged 60-69 years with COVID-19, enrolled during active disease. Both conserved end residues are part of each CDR3. D genes are given only for firm matches. For some rows the clone size is stated as once, few or many, or as a class when expanded; others skip it.

>-|few|TRBJ1-5|14|TRBV19
CASSLGQGRQPQHF
TGTGCCAGTAGCCTGGGCCAGGGGCGTCAGCCCCAGCATTTT
>-|-|TRBJ1-5|16|TRBV6-5
CASSYSWVGANQPQHF
TGTGCCAGCAGTTACTCGTGGGTGGGGGCCAATCAGCCCCAGCATTTT
>-|-|TRBJ2-7|14|TRBV27
CASSFEYSSYEQYF
TGTGCCAGCAGTTTTGAGTACAGCTCCTACGAGCAGTACTTC
>-|-|TRBJ1-5|13|TRBV30
CAWGTHSNQPQHF
TGTGCCTGGGGGACACATAGCAATCAGCCCCAGCATTTT
>-|-|TRBJ1-1|14|TRBV5-1
CASSLQELNTEAFF
TGCGCCAGCAGTTTACAGGAATTGAACACTGAAGCTTTCTTT
>TRBD1|-|TRBJ2-7|14|TRBV28
CASSLDGTGFEQYF
TGTGCCAGCAGTTTGGATGGGACAGGGTTCGAGCAGTACTTC
>-|-|TRBJ2-1|14|TRBV7-3
CASSLTSGYNEQFF
TGTGCCAGCAGCTTAACTAGCGGATACAATGAGCAGTTCTTC
>-|-|TRBJ2-7|13|TRBV18
CASSPQTYYEQYF
TGTGCCAGCTCACCCCAAACATACTACGAGCAGTACTTC
>TRBD1|-|TRBJ1-6|14|TRBV2
CASSWDRSVSPLHF
TGTGCCAGCAGCTGGGACAGGAGTGTTTCACCCCTCCACTTT
>TRBD1|-|TRBJ1-2|14|TRBV30
CAWSVNRGRLGYTF
TGTGCCTGGAGTGTAAACAGGGGGCGATTGGGCTACACCTTC
>TRBD1|-|TRBJ1-4|13|TRBV6-4
CASSDQGGEKLFF
TGTGCCAGCAGTGACCAGGGGGGAGAAAAACTGTTTTTT
>-|-|TRBJ2-5|13|TRBV5-1
CASSLVAEETQYF
TGCGCCAGCAGCTTGGTAGCGGAGGAGACCCAGTACTTC
>TRBD1|-|TRBJ2-7|15|TRBV19
CASSREGQGAYEQYF
TGTGCCAGTAGTAGAGAGGGACAGGGGGCCTACGAGCAGTACTTC
>-|-|TRBJ1-1|14|TRBV6-5
CASSSGQGNTEAFF
TGTGCCAGCAGTTCGGGACAAGGAAACACTGAAGCTTTCTTT
>-|-|TRBJ2-3|16|TRBV9
CASSGIRTVGADTQYF
TGTGCCAGCAGCGGAATTCGGACAGTCGGCGCAGATACGCAGTATTTT
>TRBD1|-|TRBJ1-5|15|TRBV19
CASRLGTGGDQPQHF
TGTGCCAGTAGGCTCGGGACAGGGGGAGATCAGCCCCAGCATTTT
>TRBD1|once|TRBJ2-3|16|TRBV18
CASSPAGTGGKDTQYF
TGTGCCAGCTCACCAGCCGGGACAGGGGGCAAAGATACGCAGTATTTT
>TRBD1|-|TRBJ2-7|15|TRBV19
CASSIYGTGTYEQYF
TGTGCCAGTAGTATCTACGGGACAGGGACCTACGAGCAGTACTTC
>TRBD1|once|TRBJ2-5|14|TRBV19
CASSPGQGGETQYF
TGTGCCAGTAGTCCGGGACAGGGAGGGGAGACCCAGTACTTC
>-|once|TRBJ2-1|12|TRBV7-2
CASSLGSHSEFF
TGTGCCAGCAGCTTAGGTTCCCACTCCGAGTTCTTC
>-|-|TRBJ1-6|14|TRBV11-2
CASSLTGSDSPLHF
TGTGCCAGCAGCTTAACGGGTAGTGATTCACCCCTCCACTTT
>-|-|TRBJ1-4|14|TRBV3-1/TRBV3-2
CASSFGRANEKLFF
TGTGCCAGCAGCTTCGGCAGGGCTAATGAAAAACTGTTTTTT
>-|-|TRBJ1-5|15|TRBV19
CASSMGTHSNQPQHF
TGTGCCAGTAGTATGGGGACTCATAGCAATCAGCCCCAGCATTTT
>TRBD1|-|TRBJ2-1|15|TRBV19
CASSMWTGGRNEQFF
TGTGCCAGTAGTATGTGGACAGGGGGCAGGAATGAGCAGTTCTTC
>TRBD1|-|TRBJ1-5|12|TRBV7-9
CASGGRDQPQHF
TGTGCCTCAGGGGGCCGCGATCAGCCCCAGCATTTT
>-|-|TRBJ1-1|13|TRBV24-1
CATSDGQYTEAFF
TGTGCCACCAGTGATGGCCAGTACACTGAAGCTTTCTTT
>TRBD2|few|TRBJ2-1|18|TRBV7-2
CASSLLWGPAGGYNEQFF
TGTGCCAGCAGCTTGCTGTGGGGCCCGGCGGGAGGGTACAATGAGCAGTTCTTC
>-|-|TRBJ1-2|12|TRBV6-6
CALREEGYGYTF
TGTGCCCTAAGAGAGGAGGGGTATGGCTACACCTTC
>TRBD1|-|TRBJ1-4|15|TRBV19
CASSITTGVDEKLFF
TGTGCCAGTAGTATAACGACAGGGGTAGATGAAAAACTGTTTTTT
>TRBD1|-|TRBJ2-1|15|TRBV5-4
CASSSIDRGHNEQFF
TGTGCCAGCAGCTCGATCGACAGGGGGCACAATGAGCAGTTCTTC